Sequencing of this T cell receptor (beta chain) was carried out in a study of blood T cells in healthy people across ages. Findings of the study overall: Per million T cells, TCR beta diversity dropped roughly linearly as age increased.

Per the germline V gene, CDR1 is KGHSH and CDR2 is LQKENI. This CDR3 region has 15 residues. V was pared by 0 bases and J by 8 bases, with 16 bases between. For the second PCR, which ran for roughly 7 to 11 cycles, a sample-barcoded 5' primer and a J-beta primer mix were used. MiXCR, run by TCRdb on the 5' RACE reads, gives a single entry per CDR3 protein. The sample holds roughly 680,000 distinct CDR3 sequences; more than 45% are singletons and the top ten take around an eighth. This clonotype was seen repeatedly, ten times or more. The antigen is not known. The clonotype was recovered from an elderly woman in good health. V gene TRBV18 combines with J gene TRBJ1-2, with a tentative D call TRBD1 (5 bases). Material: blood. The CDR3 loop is CASSPPGRAIEGYTF. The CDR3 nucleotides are TGTGCCAGCTCACCACCGGGCAGGGCAATAGAAGGCTACACCTTC.